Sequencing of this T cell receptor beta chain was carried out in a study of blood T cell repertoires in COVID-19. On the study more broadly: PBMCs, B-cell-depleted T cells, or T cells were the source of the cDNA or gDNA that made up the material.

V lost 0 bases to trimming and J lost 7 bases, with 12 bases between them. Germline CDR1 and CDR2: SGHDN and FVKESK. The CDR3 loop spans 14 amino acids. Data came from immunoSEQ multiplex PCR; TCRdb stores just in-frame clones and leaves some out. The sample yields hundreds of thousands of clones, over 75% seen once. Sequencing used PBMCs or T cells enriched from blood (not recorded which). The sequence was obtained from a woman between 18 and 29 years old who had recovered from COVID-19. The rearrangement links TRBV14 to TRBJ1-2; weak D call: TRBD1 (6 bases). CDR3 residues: CASSQENRALGYTF. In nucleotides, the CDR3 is TGTGCCAGCAGCCAAGAGAACAGGGCCCTTGGCTACACCTTC.